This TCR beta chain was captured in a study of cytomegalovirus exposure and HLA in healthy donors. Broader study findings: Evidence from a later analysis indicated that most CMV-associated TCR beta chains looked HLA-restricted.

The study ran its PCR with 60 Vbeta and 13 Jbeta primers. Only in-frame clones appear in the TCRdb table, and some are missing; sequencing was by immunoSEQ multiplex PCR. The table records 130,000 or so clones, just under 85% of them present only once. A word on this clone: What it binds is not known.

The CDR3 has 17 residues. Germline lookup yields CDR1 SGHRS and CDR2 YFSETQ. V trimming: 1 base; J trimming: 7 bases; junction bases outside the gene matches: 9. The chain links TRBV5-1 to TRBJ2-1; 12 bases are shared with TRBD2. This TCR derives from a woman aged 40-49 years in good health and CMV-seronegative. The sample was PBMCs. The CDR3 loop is CASSLSTSGRTGNEQFF. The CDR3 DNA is TGCGCCAGCAGCTTGTCGACTAGCGGGAGAACGGGGAATGAGCAGTTCTTC.